Included here is one T cell receptor (beta chain) sequence, with context. These data belong to a study of shared clonotypes between healthy human individuals. Tens of thousands of T cell genomes, or 200 to 250 ng DNA, went into the sorted-subset replicate PCRs. Profiling relied on immunoSEQ multiplex PCR, and the TCRdb table lists in-frame clones only, not all of them. The sample lists 550,000 to 750,000 clones, about 90% seen once, with roughly 22% in the top ten. Naive CD8 cells, CD45RO-negative and positively selected for CCR7, excluded terminally differentiated effector memory CD45RA+ cells. Germline CDR1 reads LNHNV; CDR2 reads YYDKDF (reference sequence). Deletions cut 5 bases from V and 0 bases from J, with 16 bases between. The CDR3 is 16 residues long.

Input material: naive CD8+ T cells sorted from blood. This chain joins TRBV15 and TRBJ1-2; the D gene is possibly TRBD1 (6 bases). The sequence came from a man aged 30 to 39 in good health. This chain's CDR3 is CATSEYAQGPNYGYTF. DNA of the CDR3: TGTGCCACCAGCGAATACGCACAGGGTCCTAACTATGGCTACACCTTC.